The TCR beta chain described here comes from a study of cytomegalovirus exposure and HLA in healthy donors. Findings of the study overall: It was 164 TCR beta chains that were listed as cytomegalovirus-associated. The authors confirmed in vitro that a few CMV-associated chains were specific for CMV antigens.

About this clone itself: Its cognate antigen is unknown.

Germline CDR1 GTSNPN, CDR2 SVGIG (reference sequence). This CDR3 spans 15 amino acids. Trimming left V 4 bases short and J 4 bases short, with 19 bases between. Primers: 60 Vbeta forward and 13 Jbeta reverse. Assay used: immunoSEQ multiplex PCR; TCRdb lists only in-frame clones, some missing. The repertoire consists of more than 150,000 clones, with about 80% occurring once and the leading ten covering around 1.9%. This chain connects TRBV30 to TRBJ2-5; tentative D call: TRBD1 (5 bases). The material sequenced was PBMCs. The receptor was isolated from a woman in her 30s in good health and CMV-seronegative. DNA of the CDR3: TGTGCCTGGAAGGCAAGGGGCGCAGGGCGAGAGACCCAGTACTTC. Its protein product is CAWKARGAGRETQYF.